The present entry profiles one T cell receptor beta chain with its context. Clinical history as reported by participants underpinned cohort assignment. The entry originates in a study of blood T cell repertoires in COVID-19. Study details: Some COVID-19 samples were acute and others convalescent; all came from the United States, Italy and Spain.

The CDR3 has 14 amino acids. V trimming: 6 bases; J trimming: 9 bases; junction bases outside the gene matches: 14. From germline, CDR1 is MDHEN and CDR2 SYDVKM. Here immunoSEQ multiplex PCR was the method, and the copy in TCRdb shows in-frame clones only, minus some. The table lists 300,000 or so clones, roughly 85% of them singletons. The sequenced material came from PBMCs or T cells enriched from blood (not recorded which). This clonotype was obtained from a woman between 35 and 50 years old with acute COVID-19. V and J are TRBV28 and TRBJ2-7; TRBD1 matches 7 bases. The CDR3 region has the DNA TGTGCCAGCAGAGAGTTGACAGGGAGCCAGGGGCAGTACTTC. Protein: CASRELTGSQGQYF.